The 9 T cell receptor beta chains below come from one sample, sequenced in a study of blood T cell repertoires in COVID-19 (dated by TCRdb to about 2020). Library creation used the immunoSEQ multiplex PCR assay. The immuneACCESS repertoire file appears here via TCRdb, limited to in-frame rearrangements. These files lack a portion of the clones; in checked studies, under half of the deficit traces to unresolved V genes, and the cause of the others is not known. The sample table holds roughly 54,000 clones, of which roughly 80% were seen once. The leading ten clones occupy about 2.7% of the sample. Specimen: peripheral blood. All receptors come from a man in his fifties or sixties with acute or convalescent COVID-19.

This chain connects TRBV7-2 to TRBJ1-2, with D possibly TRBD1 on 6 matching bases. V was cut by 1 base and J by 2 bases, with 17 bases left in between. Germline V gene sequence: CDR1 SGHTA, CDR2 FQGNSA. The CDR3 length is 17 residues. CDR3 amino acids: CASSLVSGGPPNYGYTF. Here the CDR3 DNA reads TGTGCCAGCAGCTTAGTATCCGGGGGGCCACCAAACTATGGCTACACCTTC.

CDR3 region: CAISESSGSGEQYF. The CDR3 region has the DNA TGTGCCATCAGTGAGTCGAGCGGTAGCGGCGAGCAGTACTTC. This chain links TRBV10-3 with TRBJ2-7, with a weak D call TRBD2 (6 bases). Germline values: CDR1 ENHRY, CDR2 SYGVKD. V was trimmed by 0 bases and J by 6 bases, leaving 12 bases between them. The CDR3 loop spans 14 amino acids.

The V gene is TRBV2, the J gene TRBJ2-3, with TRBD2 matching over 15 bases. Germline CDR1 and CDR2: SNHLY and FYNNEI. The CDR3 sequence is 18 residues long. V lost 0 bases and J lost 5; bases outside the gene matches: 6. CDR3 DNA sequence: TGTGCCAGCAGTGAAGCGGGGGGACTAGCGGGAGGAATAGATACGCAGTATTTT. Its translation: CASSEAGGLAGGIDTQYF.

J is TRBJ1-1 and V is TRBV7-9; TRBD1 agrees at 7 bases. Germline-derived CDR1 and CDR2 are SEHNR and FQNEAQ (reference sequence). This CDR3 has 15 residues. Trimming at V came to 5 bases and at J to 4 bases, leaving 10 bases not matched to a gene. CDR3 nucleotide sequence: TGTGCCAGCAGCCAAAGAGGGGGCGCTTCCACTGAAGCTTTCTTT. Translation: CASSQRGGASTEAFF.

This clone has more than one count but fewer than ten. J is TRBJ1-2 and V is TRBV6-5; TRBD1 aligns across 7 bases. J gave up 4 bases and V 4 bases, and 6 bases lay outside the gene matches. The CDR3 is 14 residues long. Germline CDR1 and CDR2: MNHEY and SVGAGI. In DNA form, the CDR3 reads TGTGCCAGCAGTTCGCCGGGACAGCTCTATGGCTACACCTTC. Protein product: CASSSPGQLYGYTF.

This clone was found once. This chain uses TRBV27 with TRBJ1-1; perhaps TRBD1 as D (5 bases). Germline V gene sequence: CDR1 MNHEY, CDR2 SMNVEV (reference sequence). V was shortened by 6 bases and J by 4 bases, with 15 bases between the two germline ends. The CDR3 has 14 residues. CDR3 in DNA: TGTGCCAGCAGGGGCCGGACATCTTCCACTGAAGCTTTCTTT. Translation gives CASRGRTSSTEAFF.

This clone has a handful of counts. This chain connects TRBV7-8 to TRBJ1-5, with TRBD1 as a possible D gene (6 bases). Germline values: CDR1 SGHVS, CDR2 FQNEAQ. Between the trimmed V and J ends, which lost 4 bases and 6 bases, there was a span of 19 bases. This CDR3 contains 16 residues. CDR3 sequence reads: CASSWGGDLRVQPQHF. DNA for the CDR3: TGTGCCAGCAGCTGGGGGGGCGATTTAAGGGTTCAGCCCCAGCATTTT.

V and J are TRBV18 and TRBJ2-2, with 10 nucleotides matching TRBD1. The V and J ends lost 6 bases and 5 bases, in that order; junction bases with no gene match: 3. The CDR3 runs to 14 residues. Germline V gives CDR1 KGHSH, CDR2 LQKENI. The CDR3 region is CASSRTGGTGELFF. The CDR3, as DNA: TGTGCCAGCTCTCGGACAGGGGGGACCGGGGAGCTGTTTTTT.

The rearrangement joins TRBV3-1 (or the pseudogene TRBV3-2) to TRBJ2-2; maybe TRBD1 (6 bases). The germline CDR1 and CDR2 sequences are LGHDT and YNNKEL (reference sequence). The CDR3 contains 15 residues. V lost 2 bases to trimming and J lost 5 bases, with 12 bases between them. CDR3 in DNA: TGTGCCAGCAGCCAAAGCCAGGGGCCTACCGGGGAGCTGTTTTTT. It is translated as CASSQSQGPTGELFF.